One sample yielded the 21 T cell receptor beta chains listed below, sequenced in a study of identical twins. MiXCR, applied by TCRdb to the 5' RACE reads, yields one record per CDR3 protein. The table lists fewer than 450,000 distinct CDR3 sequences, about 10% of them singletons. Sequences were obtained from naive T cells sorted from blood. The receptors come from a woman aged 45-65 years in good health.

The CDR3 reads CASSENIAGVSYNEQFF. The CDR3 DNA sequence: TGTGCCAGCAGCGAAAACATAGCGGGAGTTTCCTACAATGAGCAGTTCTTC. The V call is TRBV9, the J call TRBJ2-1, with 9 nucleotides matching TRBD2. The V gene's germline CDR1 is SGDLS and CDR2 YYNGEE. CDR3 length: 17 residues. J was trimmed by 1 base and V by 3 bases; bases with no gene match: 8.

The rearrangement uses TRBV10-3 and TRBJ2-7; D might be TRBD2 (6 bases). Trimming took off 3 bases at V and 4 bases at J, with 10 bases between the two ends. The germline V gene has CDR1 ENHRY and CDR2 SYGVKD. The CDR3 extends over 13 amino acids. This CDR3 is CAISDWGRYEQYV. For the CDR3, the DNA is TGTGCCATCAGTGATTGGGGGAGGTACGAGCAGTACGTC.

The chain links TRBV10-3 to TRBJ2-3; 12 nucleotides agree with TRBD2. The J segment lost 5 bases and the V segment lost 6 bases, leaving 3 bases of the junction unmatched. From germline, CDR1 is ENHRY and CDR2 SYGVKD. The CDR3 contains 14 residues. CDR3 region: CAIRPTSGGDTQYF. The CDR3 DNA is TGTGCCATCAGACCGACTAGCGGGGGAGATACGCAGTATTTT.

Many counts were recorded for this clonotype. The chain couples TRBV11-1 to TRBJ2-3; D unclear. Germline V gives CDR1 SGHAT, CDR2 FQDESV (reference sequence). V lost 3 bases to trimming and J lost 1 base, with 8 bases between them. This CDR3 contains 14 residues. CDR3 sequence (DNA): TGTGCCAGCAGCTTGGGTTGGGGCACAGATACGCAGTATTTT. Translating it yields CASSLGWGTDTQYF.

The chain has TRBV20-1 and TRBJ1-1; a possible D gene is TRBD1 (6 bases). The CDR3 is 15 amino acids. Deletions cut 0 bases from V and 2 bases from J, with 13 bases between. Looked up from germline, CDR1 is DFQATT and CDR2 is SNEGSKA (reference sequence). The CDR3 protein is CSARDGAGANTEAFF. The CDR3, as DNA: TGCAGTGCTAGAGATGGGGCAGGGGCCAACACTGAAGCTTTCTTT.

This clonotype was observed at least ten times. The rearrangement uses TRBV4-1 and TRBJ1-2; D unclear. V was trimmed by 6 bases and J by 0 bases, leaving 8 bases between them. The CDR3 has 13 amino acids. Per the germline V gene, CDR1 is MGHRA and CDR2 is YSYEKL. The CDR3 coding sequence is TGCGCCAGCAGACAAACAGCTAACTATGGCTACACCTTC. It is translated as CASRQTANYGYTF.

This clonotype has only a few counts. This chain connects TRBV5-1 to TRBJ2-1; TRBD1 matches 7 bases. Trimming took 1 base from V and 1 from J; bases not matched to a gene: 5. The CDR3 is 16 residues long. CDR1 and CDR2 from the germline V gene are SGHRS and YFSETQ. CDR3 loop: CASSLRAGGSYNEQFF. CDR3 bases: TGCGCCAGCAGCTTGAGGGCAGGGGGATCCTACAATGAGCAGTTCTTC.

The chain has TRBV4-1 and TRBJ2-6; no reliable D call. Germline V gene sequence: CDR1 MGHRA, CDR2 YSYEKL. Trimming stripped 3 bases from V and 0 bases from J, with 9 bases between. The CDR3 has 16 residues. DNA for the CDR3: TGCGCCAGCAGCCACGGACCGCGCTCTGGGGCCAACGTCCTGACTTTC. It translates to CASSHGPRSGANVLTF.

The table lists this clonotype with many counts. This chain uses TRBV7-9 with TRBJ2-2, with 7 bases identical to TRBD1. This CDR3 comprises 15 residues. With V trimmed by 7 bases and J by 4 bases, 9 bases remained unmatched. The germline V gene encodes CDR1 SEHNR and CDR2 FQNEAQ (reference sequence). CDR3 sequence (DNA): TGTGCCAGCAACACAGGGGAGTGGTCCACCGGGGAGCTGTTTTTT. This encodes CASNTGEWSTGELFF.

J is TRBJ2-2 and V is TRBV19, with TRBD1 matching 10 bases. The CDR3 is 17 amino acids. Germline V gene data show CDR1 as LNHDA and CDR2 as SQIVND (reference sequence). V shed 5 bases, J shed 7 bases, and the junction held 13 bases outside the gene matches. In nucleotides, the CDR3 is TGTGCCAGTAGTTTCGGGACAGGGGCGAAAACCTTCGGGGAGCTGTTTTTT. It specifies CASSFGTGAKTFGELFF.

This clonotype turned up a few times. This sequence joins TRBV10-3 and TRBJ1-1; D is undetermined. This CDR3 comprises 13 residues. Trimming stripped 0 bases from V and 6 bases from J, with 8 bases between. In germline, CDR1 is ENHRY, CDR2 SYGVKD. CDR3 in DNA: TGTGCCATCAGTGAGTCGGGAGGGTCTGAAGCTTTCTTT. Residues: CAISESGGSEAFF.

This clonotype showed up many times. The gene calls are TRBV5-1 and TRBJ2-1; TRBD2 matches 9 bases. With 1 base clipped from V and 6 bases from J, the junction kept 14 bases outside the gene matches. CDR1 and CDR2 from the germline V gene are SGHRS and YFSETQ. The CDR3 is 18 residues long. The CDR3 region has the DNA TGCGCCAGCAGCTTGCGGAGGGACGGGACTAGCTTCATCAATGAGCAGTTCTTC. Translating gives CASSLRRDGTSFINEQFF. The full variable domain, completed using reference TRBV5-1 and TRBJ2-1, is KAGVTQTPRYLIKTRGQQVTLSCSPISGHRSVSWYQQTPGQGLQFLFEYFSETQRNKGNFPGRFSGRQFSNSRSEMNVSTLELGDSALYLCASSLRRDGTSFINEQFFGPGTRLTVL.

The genes are TRBV6-6 and TRBJ2-1; 8 bases are shared with TRBD2. The CDR3 runs 17 residues. Trimming at V came to 10 bases and at J to 0 bases, leaving 14 bases not matched to a gene. The V gene's germline CDR1 is MNHNY and CDR2 SVGAGI (reference sequence). The CDR3 DNA is TGTGCCACTTCGGGACTAGACAGCCGGATCTCCTACAATGAGCAGTTCTTC. It translates to CATSGLDSRISYNEQFF.

This sequence joins TRBV19 and TRBJ1-4; TRBD1 aligns across 8 bases. The CDR3 is 14 residues long. The germline CDR1 and CDR2 sequences are LNHDA and SQIVND (reference sequence). V lost 5 bases and J lost 7; bases outside the gene matches: 6. Here the CDR3 reads CASSADRGGEKLFF. The DNA for the CDR3 is TGTGCCAGTAGTGCTGACAGGGGTGGTGAAAAACTGTTTTTT.

V gene TRBV5-1 combines with J gene TRBJ2-7, with unresolved D. CDR1 and CDR2 (germline): SGHRS, YFSETQ. The length of the CDR3 is 14 residues. The V and J ends lost 4 bases and 4 bases respectively, with 15 bases between them. In nucleotides, the CDR3 is TGCGCCAGCAGCGAAGCAGGCCCTGGGTACGAGCAGTACTTC. Residues: CASSEAGPGYEQYF.

There are many counts of this clonotype. The chain carries TRBV5-1 and TRBJ2-2; 7 nucleotides align to TRBD2. There are 17 residues in the CDR3. Germline V gene sequence: CDR1 SGHRS, CDR2 YFSETQ. V lost 5 bases, J lost 0 bases, and 10 bases stayed unmatched. The CDR3 here is CASRDVIAGPNTGELFF. DNA for the CDR3: TGCGCCAGCAGGGACGTGATAGCGGGCCCGAACACCGGGGAGCTGTTTTTT.

This clonotype was found a few times. The rearrangement joins TRBV7-9 to TRBJ2-1, with D unclear. Trimming took off 1 base at V and 5 bases at J, with 9 bases between the two ends. The CDR3 totals 14 residues. Germline CDR1 SEHNR, CDR2 FQNEAQ (reference sequence). Written as DNA, the CDR3 is TGTGCCAGCAGCTTAGGGGATTACGACAATGAGCAGTTCTTC. Protein sequence: CASSLGDYDNEQFF.

There are a few counts of this clonotype. V and J are TRBV5-6 and TRBJ2-3; TRBD2 aligns across 8 bases. The CDR3 spans 15 residues. Germline CDR1 reads SGHDT; CDR2 reads YYEEEE. The ends lost 2 bases at V and 3 bases at J; junction bases unmatched: 5. The CDR3 reads CASSLGLATTDTQYF. In DNA, the CDR3 is TGTGCCAGCAGCTTAGGACTAGCAACGACAGATACGCAGTATTTT.

V and J are TRBV6-1 and TRBJ2-1; D possibly corresponds to TRBD2 (5 bases). CDR3 length: 15 residues. Trimming shortened V by 4 bases and J by 3 bases, and 13 bases separated the two germline ends. Per the germline V gene, CDR1 is MNHNS and CDR2 is SASEGT. The CDR3 protein is CASSAPLGSYNEQFF. The CDR3 nucleotides are TGTGCCAGCAGTGCCCCCCTTGGGAGCTACAATGAGCAGTTCTTC.

The chain is built from TRBV5-6 and TRBJ2-3; D is unresolved. Germline-derived CDR1 and CDR2 are SGHDT and YYEEEE. Trimming removed 4 bases from V and 6 bases from J, with 9 bases in between. CDR3 length: 12 residues. Written as DNA, the CDR3 is TGTGCCAGCAGCGTCCCCGGGGATACGCAGTATTTT. Protein product: CASSVPGDTQYF. Full variable domain (outside the CDR3, taken from reference TRBV5-6 and TRBJ2-3): DAGVTQSPTHLIKTRGQQVTLRCSPKSGHDTVSWYQQALGQGPQFIFQYYEEEERQRGNFPDRFSGHQFPNYSSELNVNALLLGDSALYLCASSVPGDTQYFGPGTRLTVL.

This clonotype was counted only a few times. CDR3 DNA: TGTGCCACCAGCAGAGATGGGCTGTACGAGCAGTACTTC. Translating it yields CATSRDGLYEQYF. The rearrangement joins TRBV15 to TRBJ2-7; D call uncertain. Germline CDR1 reads LNHNV; CDR2 reads YYDKDF (reference sequence). Trimming stripped 0 bases from V and 4 bases from J, with 7 bases between. The CDR3 spans 13 residues.